The 12 T cell receptor beta chains below were found in one sample sequenced in a study of T-cell memory formation after mild COVID-19. In TCRdb, the 5' RACE reads were re-called with MiXCR into one record per CDR3 protein. Of 30,000 to 50,000 distinct CDR3 sequences detected, approximately 6.5% appear once; the ten largest clones hold roughly 0.8%. Sequenced material: PBMCs or a T cell subset sorted from them (not recorded which). These receptor sequences come from an adult who had mild COVID-19 (a few samples of this study predate the infection). Cell type and time point are not known.

This clonotype was observed a few times. CDR3 protein: CASSQDPNQPQHF. The CDR3 nucleotides are TGCGCCAGCAGCCAGGATCCCAATCAGCCCCAGCATTTT. The chain employs TRBV4-1 and TRBJ1-5; D uncertain. The CDR3 sequence is 13 residues long. Germline-derived CDR1 and CDR2 are MGHRA and YSYEKL. V lost 3 bases and J 3 bases, leaving 6 bases between the germline ends.

By sample share, this clonotype is medium-sized. The rearrangement uses TRBV5-1 and TRBJ1-1; D possibly corresponds to TRBD1 (5 bases). Germline CDR1 is SGHRS and CDR2 is YFSETQ. V was pared by 7 bases and J by 4 bases, with 14 bases between. The CDR3 length is 13 residues. In DNA form, the CDR3 reads TGCGCCAGCTCGTCGGCACAGGTCACTGAAGCTTTCTTT. It is translated as CASSSAQVTEAFF.

The chain joins TRBV7-2 to TRBJ2-7; D tentatively fits TRBD1 or TRBD2 (5 bases each). Germline CDR1 is SGHTA and CDR2 is FQGNSA. The CDR3 has 14 residues. Between the trimmed V and J ends, which lost 6 bases and 0 bases, there was a span of 12 bases. The CDR3 reads CASRLSGGSYEQYF. The CDR3 bases are TGTGCCAGCAGGCTCTCTGGGGGCTCCTACGAGCAGTACTTC. Together with reference TRBV7-2 and TRBJ2-7, the CDR3 gives the full variable domain: GAGVSQSPSNKVTEKGKDVELRCDPISGHTALYWYRQSLGQGLEFLIYFQGNSAPDKSGLPSDRFSAERTGGSVSTLTIQRTQQEDSAVYLCASRLSGGSYEQYFGPGTRLTVT.

J is TRBJ2-2 and V is TRBV24-1; D ambiguous. This CDR3 region has 15 residues. The V and J ends lost 5 bases and 4 bases respectively, with 13 bases between them. The germline gives CDR1 KGHDR, CDR2 SFDVKD. The CDR3: CATSVTDEITGELFF. Here the CDR3 DNA reads TGTGCCACCAGTGTCACGGACGAGATCACCGGGGAGCTGTTTTTT.

This clonotype showed up many times. The chain combines TRBV7-2 with TRBJ2-1, with D perhaps assigned TRBD1 or TRBD2 (5 bases each). The CDR3 has 14 amino acids. The ends were cut back, 6 bases at V and 9 bases at J, with 18 bases in the middle. The germline V gene encodes CDR1 SGHTA and CDR2 FQGNSA. This CDR3 is CASRTGTVSSEQFF. CDR3 DNA sequence: TGTGCCAGCAGGACCGGGACCGTCTCCAGTGAGCAGTTCTTC.

This clonotype occurred a few times. V is TRBV12-3 or TRBV12-4 and J is TRBJ1-5; 8 nucleotides align to TRBD1. This CDR3 spans 15 amino acids. V was pared by 4 bases and J by 2 bases, with 4 bases of the junction left unmatched. CDR3 region: CASSSTGVGNQPQHF. CDR3 coding DNA: TGTGCCAGCAGTTCGACAGGGGTGGGCAATCAGCCCCAGCATTTT.

The V gene is TRBV9, the J gene TRBJ2-2; D uncertain. Germline V lookup: CDR1 SGDLS, CDR2 YYNGEE. V lost 0 bases, J lost 2 bases, and 8 bases lay in between. The CDR3 sequence is 15 residues long. The CDR3 here is CASSVAPTNTGELFF. The CDR3 DNA reads TGTGCCAGCAGCGTAGCCCCCACCAACACCGGGGAGCTGTTTTTT.

The chain has TRBV4-1 and TRBJ2-3; D not resolved. V was clipped by 4 bases and J by 0 bases, with 14 bases between them. This CDR3 contains 16 residues. The germline V gene has CDR1 MGHRA and CDR2 YSYEKL. The DNA for the CDR3 is TGCGCCAGCAGCCGGGCCCGTTCGCGAAGCACAGATACGCAGTATTTT. This codes for CASSRARSRSTDTQYF.

The genes are TRBV12-3 or TRBV12-4 and TRBJ2-1; D gene uncertain. The V end was cut by 3 bases, the J end by 11 bases, with 11 bases between. The CDR3 runs 12 residues. The DNA of the CDR3 is TGTGCCAGCAGTTTGGGCAGTCGAAAGCAGTTCTTC. Translation gives CASSLGSRKQFF.

The rearrangement uses TRBV6-2 or TRBV6-3 and TRBJ2-1; no reliable D call. Germline V gives CDR1 MNHEY, CDR2 SVGEGT. The CDR3 has 21 residues. V gave up 4 bases and J gave up 1 base, with 29 bases separating them. CDR3 residues: CASSFVSPDFRAVGSYNEQFF. DNA for the CDR3: TGTGCCAGCAGTTTTGTTTCCCCAGATTTTAGGGCGGTTGGATCCTACAATGAGCAGTTCTTC.

This chain uses TRBV10-3 with TRBJ2-7; 7 bases line up with TRBD1. Per germline, CDR1 ENHRY and CDR2 SYGVKD. The CDR3 runs to 14 residues. J lost 0 bases, V lost 3 bases, and 2 bases had no gene match. CDR3 residues: CAISEDRDSYEQYF. CDR3 nucleotides: TGTGCCATCAGTGAAGACAGGGACTCCTACGAGCAGTACTTC.

This clonotype has ten or more counts. V and J are TRBV20-1 and TRBJ1-6; D is unresolved. CDR1 DFQATT and CDR2 SNEGSKA come from the germline V gene (reference sequence). The length of the CDR3 is 15 residues. Trimming removed 2 bases at V and 7 bases at J, with 15 bases between. CDR3 nucleotides: TGCAGTGCTAGAAGGGCGGAGACACAGAATTCACCCCTCCACTTT. As protein: CSARRAETQNSPLHF.